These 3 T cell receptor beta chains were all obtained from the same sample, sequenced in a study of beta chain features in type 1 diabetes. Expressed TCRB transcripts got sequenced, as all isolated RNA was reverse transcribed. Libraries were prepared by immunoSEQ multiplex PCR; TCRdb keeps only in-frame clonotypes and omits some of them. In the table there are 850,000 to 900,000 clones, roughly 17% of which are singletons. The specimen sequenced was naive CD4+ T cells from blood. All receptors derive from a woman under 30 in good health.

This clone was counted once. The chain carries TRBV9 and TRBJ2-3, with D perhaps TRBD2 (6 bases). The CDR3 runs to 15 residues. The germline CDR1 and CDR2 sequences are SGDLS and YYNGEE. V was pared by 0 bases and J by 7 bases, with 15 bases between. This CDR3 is CASSVGGLRVHTQYF. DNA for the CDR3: TGTGCCAGCAGCGTAGGGGGACTGAGGGTTCATACGCAGTATTTT. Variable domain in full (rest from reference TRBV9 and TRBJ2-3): DSGVTQTPKHLITATGQRVTLRCSPRSGDLSVYWYQQSLDQGLQFLIQYYNGEERAKGNILERFSAQQFPDLHSELNLSSLELGDSALYFCASSVGGLRVHTQYFGPGTRLTVL.

The CDR3 DNA reads TGTGCCAGCAGTTTTGCAGGAAATTTGAAGACCCAGTACTTC. Protein product: CASSFAGNLKTQYF. The chain links TRBV28 to TRBJ2-5; D not resolved. CDR1 is MDHEN, CDR2 SYDVKM, per germline. Trimming pared 3 bases from V and 6 bases from J, leaving 14 bases between. The CDR3 spans 14 residues.

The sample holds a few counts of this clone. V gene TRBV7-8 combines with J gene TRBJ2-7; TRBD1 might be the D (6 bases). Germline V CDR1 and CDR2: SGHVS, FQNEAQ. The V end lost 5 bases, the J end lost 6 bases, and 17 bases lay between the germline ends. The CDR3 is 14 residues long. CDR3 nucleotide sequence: TGTGCCAGCAGCCCCGACCGGGACATCCTCGAGCAGTACTTC. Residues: CASSPDRDILEQYF.